This T cell receptor beta chain was captured in a study of cytomegalovirus exposure and HLA in healthy donors. Study-level results: A few chains linked to CMV were shown in vitro to be specific for CMV antigens. In a later analysis, at a false discovery rate of 0.05, about 17,000 TCR beta sequences matched HLA alleles. A later analysis revealed that TCR association rates differed between HLA loci, peaking at DRB1 and bottoming out at HLA-C.

Concerning this clone: What it binds is not known.

Trimming shortened V by 3 bases and J by 2 bases, and 7 bases separated the two germline ends. The CDR3 totals 13 residues. Germline assignment: CDR1 KGHSH and CDR2 LQKENI. 60 Vbeta and 13 Jbeta primers were used in PCR. Profiling relied on immunoSEQ multiplex PCR, and the TCRdb table lists in-frame clones only, not all of them. The table has around 120,000 clones, approximately 80% seen once; the top ten hold more than 7%. This TCR was recovered from a female donor in good health and CMV-seropositive. J is TRBJ1-2 and V is TRBV18; possibly TRBD1 for D (5 bases). The material sequenced was PBMCs. The CDR3 DNA reads as TGTGCCAGCTCACCGGACAAAAACTATGGCTACACCTTC. This sequence encodes CASSPDKNYGYTF. Full variable domain (remainder filled in from reference TRBV18 and TRBJ1-2): NAGVMQNPRHLVRRRGQEARLRCSPMKGHSHVYWYRQLPEEGLKFMVYLQKENIIDESGMPKERFSAEFPKEGPSILRIQQVVRGDSAAYFCASSPDKNYGYTFGSGTRLTVV.